A selection of T cell receptor beta chains follows, all from one sample in a study of CD8 T cells in ankylosing spondylitis. TCRdb independently ran MiXCR on the 5' RACE reads; one entry per CDR3 protein. The table has around 540,000 distinct CDR3 sequences, roughly 13% seen once; the top ten hold about 6.8%. The sequencing input was blood, either unsorted or a sorted T cell fraction (not recorded which). The source of these receptors is a male donor with ankylosing spondylitis. The CDR3 runs from the conserved cysteine through the conserved F or W. Fields, in order: clone size, V gene, J gene, D gene, CDR3 DNA, CDR3 protein. D genes are given only for firm matches. Clone size is stated in some rows and not others, as once, few, many or a class when expanded.

abundance: few
v_gene: TRBV4-2
j_gene: TRBJ2-7
d_gene: TRBD1
CDR3nt: TGTGCCAGCAGCCAAGGATCACAGGGGCCGGTCTCCTACGAGCAGTACTTC
CDR3aa: CASSQGSQGPVSYEQYF

abundance: few
v_gene: TRBV5-1
j_gene: TRBJ1-1
d_gene: -
CDR3nt: TGCGCCAGCAGCCCAAGGGGGGGTGAAGCTTTCTTT
CDR3aa: CASSPRGGEAFF

abundance: -
v_gene: TRBV10-1
j_gene: TRBJ1-1
d_gene: -
CDR3nt: TGCGCCAGCAGTGCGGGGAACACTGAAGCTTTCTTT
CDR3aa: CASSAGNTEAFF

abundance: -
v_gene: TRBV20-1
j_gene: TRBJ2-3
d_gene: -
CDR3nt: TGCAGTGCTACGAGACCCACAGATACGCAGTATTTT
CDR3aa: CSATRPTDTQYF

abundance: many
v_gene: TRBV7-8
j_gene: TRBJ2-5
d_gene: TRBD2
CDR3nt: TGTGCCAGCAGTCCAGCGGGAGGAGGGAGAGAGACCCAGTACTTC
CDR3aa: CASSPAGGGRETQYF

abundance: few
v_gene: TRBV9
j_gene: TRBJ2-1
d_gene: TRBD2
CDR3nt: TGTGCCAGCACCGATAGCGGGAGGGCCCCCTTGCTATACAATGAGCAGTTCTTC
CDR3aa: CASTDSGRAPLLYNEQFF

abundance: few
v_gene: TRBV5-1
j_gene: TRBJ2-1
d_gene: -
CDR3nt: TGCGCCAGCAGCTTTGTGGTGGGCTACAATGAGCAGTTCTTC
CDR3aa: CASSFVVGYNEQFF

abundance: few
v_gene: TRBV5-1
j_gene: TRBJ1-1
d_gene: TRBD1
CDR3nt: TGCGCCAGCAGCTCGGGACAGATAATTACCAACACTGAAGCTTTCTTT
CDR3aa: CASSSGQIITNTEAFF

abundance: few
v_gene: TRBV5-8
j_gene: TRBJ2-2
d_gene: -
CDR3nt: TGTGCCAGGGGATCCGTTGCGGGGCTGACCGGGGAGCTGTTTTTT
CDR3aa: CARGSVAGLTGELFF

abundance: few
v_gene: TRBV20-1
j_gene: TRBJ2-4
d_gene: -
CDR3nt: TGCAGTGCTAGAGACCCTGTGGGGACCATTCAGTACTTC
CDR3aa: CSARDPVGTIQYF

abundance: many
v_gene: TRBV3-1
j_gene: TRBJ1-5
d_gene: TRBD1
CDR3nt: TGTGCCAGCAGCCGGTCAGGGGGCGCGGGTCAGCCCCAGCATTTT
CDR3aa: CASSRSGGAGQPQHF

abundance: -
v_gene: TRBV27
j_gene: TRBJ1-6
d_gene: -
CDR3nt: TGTGCCAGCAGTTTACAGGGTGGGATTTCACCCCTCCACTTT
CDR3aa: CASSLQGGISPLHF

abundance: -
v_gene: TRBV12-3/TRBV12-4
j_gene: TRBJ1-2
d_gene: -
CDR3nt: TGTGCCAGCTCTAAGGCAGGGACTAACTATGGCTACACCTTC
CDR3aa: CASSKAGTNYGYTF

abundance: -
v_gene: TRBV10-3
j_gene: TRBJ2-3
d_gene: TRBD1
CDR3nt: TGTGCCAGCGGACAGGGGACAGATACGCAGTATTTT
CDR3aa: CASGQGTDTQYF

abundance: many
v_gene: TRBV7-2
j_gene: TRBJ1-6
d_gene: TRBD1
CDR3nt: TGTGCCAGCGGAAGGGACAGGGTTTCTCCACCCCTCCACTTT
CDR3aa: CASGRDRVSPPLHF

abundance: -
v_gene: TRBV7-9
j_gene: TRBJ1-3
d_gene: -
CDR3nt: TGTGCCAGCAGCTCACTCGGACAGCGGGACACCATATATTTT
CDR3aa: CASSSLGQRDTIYF

abundance: few
v_gene: TRBV24-1
j_gene: TRBJ2-5
d_gene: TRBD2
CDR3nt: TGTGCCACCAGTAGGGGACTAGCGGGACTAGAAGAGACCCAGTACTTC
CDR3aa: CATSRGLAGLEETQYF

abundance: -
v_gene: TRBV11-2
j_gene: TRBJ1-1
d_gene: TRBD1
CDR3nt: TGTGCCAGCAGCTTAGGACAGGGGTTCACTGAAGCTTTCTTT
CDR3aa: CASSLGQGFTEAFF

abundance: many
v_gene: TRBV12-3/TRBV12-4
j_gene: TRBJ2-2
d_gene: -
CDR3nt: TGTGCCAGCAGTTGGAGAAGAAGCTCGAACACCGGGGAGCTGTTTTTT
CDR3aa: CASSWRRSSNTGELFF

abundance: -
v_gene: TRBV7-9
j_gene: TRBJ1-3
d_gene: -
CDR3nt: TGTGCCAGCAGCGACACGGCAGGTTTCCTCTCTGGAAACACCATATATTTT
CDR3aa: CASSDTAGFLSGNTIYF

abundance: few
v_gene: TRBV29-1
j_gene: TRBJ1-2
d_gene: TRBD1
CDR3nt: TGCAGCGTTGCACAGGGGGGCTATGGCTACACCTTC
CDR3aa: CSVAQGGYGYTF

abundance: many
v_gene: TRBV7-9
j_gene: TRBJ2-3
d_gene: TRBD2
CDR3nt: TGTGCCAGCAGCAGAGGTGGGGCGGGAGAGACAGATACGCAGTATTTT
CDR3aa: CASSRGGAGETDTQYF

abundance: few
v_gene: TRBV11-2
j_gene: TRBJ2-1
d_gene: -
CDR3nt: TGTGCCAGCAGCTCTAGGACATTTTCTCAGGGTGAGCAGTTCTTC
CDR3aa: CASSSRTFSQGEQFF

abundance: many
v_gene: TRBV15
j_gene: TRBJ2-5
d_gene: -
CDR3nt: TGTGCCACCAGCAGATCTACCGGTCCTGGTAATTTAGAGACCCAGTACTTC
CDR3aa: CATSRSTGPGNLETQYF

abundance: many
v_gene: TRBV7-2
j_gene: TRBJ1-1
d_gene: -
CDR3nt: TGTGCCAGCTCCCCGTCGGGTCTGAACACTGAAGCTTTCTTT
CDR3aa: CASSPSGLNTEAFF

abundance: many
v_gene: TRBV6-1
j_gene: TRBJ1-3
d_gene: TRBD1
CDR3nt: TGTGCCAGCAGTGGAGAAACAGGGGCTGGAAACACCATATATTTT
CDR3aa: CASSGETGAGNTIYF

abundance: few
v_gene: TRBV28
j_gene: TRBJ1-5
d_gene: -
CDR3nt: TGTGCCACCCTCACGGGGGGCAATCAGCCCCAGCATTTT
CDR3aa: CATLTGGNQPQHF

abundance: -
v_gene: TRBV7-2
j_gene: TRBJ2-3
d_gene: -
CDR3nt: TGTGCCAGCAGCTTAGAGTTTGCCATTGCGGATACGCAGTATTTT
CDR3aa: CASSLEFAIADTQYF

abundance: -
v_gene: TRBV18
j_gene: TRBJ1-5
d_gene: TRBD1
CDR3nt: TGTGCCAGCTCACCCTCAGGGGGAGGAGGCAATCAGCCCCAGCATTTT
CDR3aa: CASSPSGGGGNQPQHF

abundance: few
v_gene: TRBV29-1
j_gene: TRBJ2-7
d_gene: TRBD1
CDR3nt: TGCAGGGCGGGGGACAGGGCTGGCGAGCAGTACTTC
CDR3aa: CRAGDRAGEQYF

abundance: -
v_gene: TRBV24-1
j_gene: TRBJ2-5
d_gene: TRBD1
CDR3nt: TGTGCCACCAGGGACAGGGTAGCTGAGACCCAGTACTTC
CDR3aa: CATRDRVAETQYF

abundance: -
v_gene: TRBV12-3/TRBV12-4
j_gene: TRBJ2-5
d_gene: TRBD2
CDR3nt: TGTGCCAGCAGTTTATGGCTAGCGGGAGATAAAGAGACCCAGTACTTC
CDR3aa: CASSLWLAGDKETQYF

abundance: -
v_gene: TRBV4-1
j_gene: TRBJ2-1
d_gene: TRBD2
CDR3nt: TGCGCCAGCAGCCAAGGTTCCGGGAGGAGGGGTGAGCAGTTCTTC
CDR3aa: CASSQGSGRRGEQFF

abundance: -
v_gene: TRBV3-1
j_gene: TRBJ2-7
d_gene: -
CDR3nt: TGTGCCAGCAGCCCCCCGGACTCCCGGGAGCAGTACTTC
CDR3aa: CASSPPDSREQYF

abundance: many
v_gene: TRBV5-1
j_gene: TRBJ2-5
d_gene: -
CDR3nt: TGCGCCAGCAGCTTGGACGGACACTCAGAGACCCAGTACTTC
CDR3aa: CASSLDGHSETQYF

abundance: -
v_gene: TRBV18
j_gene: TRBJ1-3
d_gene: -
CDR3nt: TGTGCCAGCTCACCGGGGACACCCTCTGGAAACACCATATATTTT
CDR3aa: CASSPGTPSGNTIYF

abundance: few
v_gene: TRBV18
j_gene: TRBJ2-7
d_gene: TRBD1
CDR3nt: TGTGCCAGCTCACCACGGTCAGGGGGATACGAGCAGTACTTC
CDR3aa: CASSPRSGGYEQYF

abundance: -
v_gene: TRBV5-1
j_gene: TRBJ1-2
d_gene: TRBD1
CDR3nt: TGCGCCAGCAGCGCCCTACCAGGACAGGAGAGCGGCTACACCTTC
CDR3aa: CASSALPGQESGYTF

abundance: few
v_gene: TRBV10-1
j_gene: TRBJ2-1
d_gene: -
CDR3nt: TGCGCCAGCAGTGAGTGGCGGGAAGGGTACAATGAGCAGTTCTTC
CDR3aa: CASSEWREGYNEQFF

abundance: few
v_gene: TRBV20-1
j_gene: TRBJ2-7
d_gene: -
CDR3nt: TGCAGTGCTACTGGACAGCCGGGCTCCTACGAGCAGTACTTC
CDR3aa: CSATGQPGSYEQYF

abundance: -
v_gene: TRBV2
j_gene: TRBJ2-1
d_gene: -
CDR3nt: TGTGCCAGCAGCATACAGGGAAGAAGCTCCTACAATGAGCAGTTCTTC
CDR3aa: CASSIQGRSSYNEQFF

abundance: few
v_gene: TRBV20-1
j_gene: TRBJ2-3
d_gene: TRBD2
CDR3nt: TGCAGTGCTCTTTCAGCGACTAGCGGTCGCACAGATACGCAGTATTTT
CDR3aa: CSALSATSGRTDTQYF

abundance: many
v_gene: TRBV12-3/TRBV12-4
j_gene: TRBJ1-1
d_gene: -
CDR3nt: TGTGCCAGCAGACCAGGGGTAGACACTGAAGCTTTCTTT
CDR3aa: CASRPGVDTEAFF